This TCR beta chain was profiled in a study of technical replicates of blood from a few donors. Sequencing was performed with immunoSEQ multiplex PCR; in TCRdb, only in-frame clones are kept and a portion is missing. This table holds around 92,000 clones, roughly 96% found once. This CDR3 is built from 16 residues. Germline assignment: CDR1 MNHEY and CDR2 SMNVEV (reference sequence). V trimming: 4 bases; J trimming: 5 bases; junction bases outside the gene matches: 8. The material sequenced was T cells isolated from PBMCs. The chain has TRBV27 and TRBJ2-7; 13 bases map to TRBD2. The clonotype was recovered from a human donor in good health. In DNA, the CDR3 is TGTGCCAGCAGTTCCCCAACTAGCGGGAGGGCCCACGAGCAGTACTTC. As protein: CASSSPTSGRAHEQYF.